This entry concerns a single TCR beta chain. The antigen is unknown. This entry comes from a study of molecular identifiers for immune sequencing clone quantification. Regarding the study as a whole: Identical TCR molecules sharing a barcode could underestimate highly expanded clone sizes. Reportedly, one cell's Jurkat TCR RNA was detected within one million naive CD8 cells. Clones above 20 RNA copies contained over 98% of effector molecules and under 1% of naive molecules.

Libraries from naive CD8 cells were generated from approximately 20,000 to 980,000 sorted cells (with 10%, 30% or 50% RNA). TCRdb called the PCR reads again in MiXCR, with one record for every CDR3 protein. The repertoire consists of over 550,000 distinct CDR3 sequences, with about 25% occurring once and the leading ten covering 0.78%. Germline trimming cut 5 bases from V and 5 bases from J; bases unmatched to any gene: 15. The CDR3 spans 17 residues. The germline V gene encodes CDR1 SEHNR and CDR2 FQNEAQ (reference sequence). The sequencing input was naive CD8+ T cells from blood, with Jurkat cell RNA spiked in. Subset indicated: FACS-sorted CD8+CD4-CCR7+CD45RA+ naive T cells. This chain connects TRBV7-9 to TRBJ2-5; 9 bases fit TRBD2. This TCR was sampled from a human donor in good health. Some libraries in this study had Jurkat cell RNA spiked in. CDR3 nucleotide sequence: TGTGCCAGCAGCCCCCGAAGCGGGGGGCGTGATGAGGAGACCCAGTACTTC. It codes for CASSPRSGGRDEETQYF.